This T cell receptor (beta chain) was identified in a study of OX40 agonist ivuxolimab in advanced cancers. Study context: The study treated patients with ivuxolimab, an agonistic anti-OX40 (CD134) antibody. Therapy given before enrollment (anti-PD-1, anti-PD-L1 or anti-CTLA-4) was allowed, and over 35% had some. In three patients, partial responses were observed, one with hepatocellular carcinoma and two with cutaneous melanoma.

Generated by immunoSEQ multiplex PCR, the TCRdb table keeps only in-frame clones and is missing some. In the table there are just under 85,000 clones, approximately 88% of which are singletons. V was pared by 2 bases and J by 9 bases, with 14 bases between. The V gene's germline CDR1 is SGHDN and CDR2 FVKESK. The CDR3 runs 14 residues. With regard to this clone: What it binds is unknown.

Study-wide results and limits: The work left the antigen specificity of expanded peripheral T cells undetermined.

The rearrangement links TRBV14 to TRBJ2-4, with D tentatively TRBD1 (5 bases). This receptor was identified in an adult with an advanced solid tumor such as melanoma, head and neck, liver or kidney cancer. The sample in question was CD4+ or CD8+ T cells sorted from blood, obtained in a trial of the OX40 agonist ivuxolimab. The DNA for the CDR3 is TGTGCCAGCAGCCAAAGGGGATCCCAGGGCATTCAGTACTTC. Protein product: CASSQRGSQGIQYF.